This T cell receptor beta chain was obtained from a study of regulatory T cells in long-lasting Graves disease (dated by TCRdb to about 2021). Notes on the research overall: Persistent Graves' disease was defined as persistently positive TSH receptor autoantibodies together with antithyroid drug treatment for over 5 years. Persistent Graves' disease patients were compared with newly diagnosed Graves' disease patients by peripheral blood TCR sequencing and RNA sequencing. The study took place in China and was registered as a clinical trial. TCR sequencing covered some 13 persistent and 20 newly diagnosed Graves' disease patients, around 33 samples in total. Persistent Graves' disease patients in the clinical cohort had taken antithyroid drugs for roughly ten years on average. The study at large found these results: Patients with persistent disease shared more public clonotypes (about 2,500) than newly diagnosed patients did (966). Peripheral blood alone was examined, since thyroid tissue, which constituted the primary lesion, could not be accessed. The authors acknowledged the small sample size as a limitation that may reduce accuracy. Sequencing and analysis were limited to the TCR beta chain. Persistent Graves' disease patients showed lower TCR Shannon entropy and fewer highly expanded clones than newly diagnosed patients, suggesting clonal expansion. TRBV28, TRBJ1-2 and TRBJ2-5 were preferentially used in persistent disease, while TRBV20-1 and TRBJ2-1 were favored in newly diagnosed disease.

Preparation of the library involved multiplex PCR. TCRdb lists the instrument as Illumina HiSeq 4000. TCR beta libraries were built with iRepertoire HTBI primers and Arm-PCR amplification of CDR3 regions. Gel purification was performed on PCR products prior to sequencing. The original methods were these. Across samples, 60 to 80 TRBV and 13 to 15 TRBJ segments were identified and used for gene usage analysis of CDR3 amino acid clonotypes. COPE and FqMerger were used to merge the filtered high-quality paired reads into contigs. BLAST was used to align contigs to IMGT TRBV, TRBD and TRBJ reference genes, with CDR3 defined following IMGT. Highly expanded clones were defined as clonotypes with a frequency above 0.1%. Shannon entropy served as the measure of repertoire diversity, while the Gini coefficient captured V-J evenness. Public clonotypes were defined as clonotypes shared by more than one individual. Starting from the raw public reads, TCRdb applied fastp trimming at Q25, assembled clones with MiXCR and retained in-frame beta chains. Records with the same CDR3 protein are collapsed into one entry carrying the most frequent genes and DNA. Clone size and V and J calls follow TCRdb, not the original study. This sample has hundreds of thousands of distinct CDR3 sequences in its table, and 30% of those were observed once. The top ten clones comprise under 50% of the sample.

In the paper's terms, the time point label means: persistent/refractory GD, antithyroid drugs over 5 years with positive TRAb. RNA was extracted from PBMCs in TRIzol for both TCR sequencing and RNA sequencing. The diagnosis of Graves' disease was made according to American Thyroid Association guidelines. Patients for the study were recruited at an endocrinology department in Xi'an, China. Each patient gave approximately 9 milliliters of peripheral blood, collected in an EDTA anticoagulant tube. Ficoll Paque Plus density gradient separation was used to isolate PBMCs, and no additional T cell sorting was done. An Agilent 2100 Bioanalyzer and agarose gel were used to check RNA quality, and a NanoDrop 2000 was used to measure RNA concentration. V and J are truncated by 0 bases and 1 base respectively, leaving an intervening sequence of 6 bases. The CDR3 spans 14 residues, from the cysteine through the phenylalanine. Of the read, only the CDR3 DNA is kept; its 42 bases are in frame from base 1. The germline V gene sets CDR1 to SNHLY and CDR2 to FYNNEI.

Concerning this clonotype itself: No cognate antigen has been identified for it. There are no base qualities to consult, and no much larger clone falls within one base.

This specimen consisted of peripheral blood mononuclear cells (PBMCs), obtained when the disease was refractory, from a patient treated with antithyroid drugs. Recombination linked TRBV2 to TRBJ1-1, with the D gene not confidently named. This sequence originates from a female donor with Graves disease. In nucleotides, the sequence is TGTGCCAGCAGTGAAGCCCCCAAGAACACTGAAGCTTTCTTT. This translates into CASSEAPKNTEAFF.